What follows is one T cell receptor beta chain and its context. Its antigen is unknown. Profiling relied on immunoSEQ multiplex PCR, and the TCRdb table lists in-frame clones only, not all of them. The data hold 57,000 or so clones, with approximately 50% observed a single time. The sample comes from a study of cytotoxic CD8 clonotypes in ibrutinib-treated CLL. CDR1 and CDR2 from the germline V gene are MNHNS and SASEGT. The CDR3 spans 14 residues. Trimming at V came to 2 bases and at J to 4 bases, leaving 5 bases not matched to a gene. Overall study findings and caveats: Clonality increased at ibrutinib response and stayed stable in sustained remission. At progression, however, it fell back toward baseline. Public clonotypes (which were uncommon) either contracted or remained stable on treatment.

The chain is built from TRBV6-1 and TRBJ2-7; 7 bases match TRBD1. The sequence came from a human donor with chronic lymphocytic leukemia. The sequences come from PBMCs, collected at disease progression, from a patient treated with ibrutinib. The CDR3 DNA sequence: TGTGCCAGCAGTGAATCTCAGGGACAGTACGAGCAGTACTTC. It codes for CASSESQGQYEQYF.